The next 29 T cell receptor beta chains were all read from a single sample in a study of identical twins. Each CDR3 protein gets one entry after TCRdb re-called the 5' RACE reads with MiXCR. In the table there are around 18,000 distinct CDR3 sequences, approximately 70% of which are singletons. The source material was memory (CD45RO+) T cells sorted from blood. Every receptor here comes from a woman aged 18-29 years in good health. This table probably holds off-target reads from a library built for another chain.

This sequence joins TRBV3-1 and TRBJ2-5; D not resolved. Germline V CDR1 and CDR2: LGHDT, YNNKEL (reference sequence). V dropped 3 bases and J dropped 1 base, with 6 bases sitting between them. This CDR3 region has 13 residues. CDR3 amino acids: CASSHLSQETQYF. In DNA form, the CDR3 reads TGTGCCAGCAGCCACCTGTCCCAAGAGACCCAGTACTTC.

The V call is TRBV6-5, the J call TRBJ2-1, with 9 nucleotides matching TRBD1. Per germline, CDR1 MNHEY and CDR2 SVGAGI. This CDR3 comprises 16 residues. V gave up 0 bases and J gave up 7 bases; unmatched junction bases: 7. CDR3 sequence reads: CASSYSSGTGWNEQFF. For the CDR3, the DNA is TGTGCCAGCAGTTACTCGTCCGGGACAGGGTGGAATGAGCAGTTCTTC.

The CDR3 reads CASSVSGPSTDTQYF. The CDR3 DNA follows: TGTGCCAGCAGTGTGTCGGGGCCGAGCACAGATACGCAGTATTTT. V usage is TRBV2 and J usage is TRBJ2-3; possibly TRBD1 or TRBD2 for D (5 bases each). The V and J ends lost 4 bases and 0 bases respectively, with 11 bases between them. The CDR3 runs 15 residues. Germline assignment: CDR1 SNHLY and CDR2 FYNNEI.

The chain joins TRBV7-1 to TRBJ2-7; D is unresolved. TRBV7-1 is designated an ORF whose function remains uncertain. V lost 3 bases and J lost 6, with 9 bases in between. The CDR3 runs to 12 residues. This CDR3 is CASSSTFGEQYF. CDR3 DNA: TGTGCCAGCAGCTCTACCTTCGGCGAGCAGTACTTC.

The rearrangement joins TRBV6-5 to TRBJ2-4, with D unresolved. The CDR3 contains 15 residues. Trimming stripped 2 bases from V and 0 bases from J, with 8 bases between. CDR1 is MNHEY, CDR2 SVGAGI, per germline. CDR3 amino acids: CASSYGPPAKNIQYF. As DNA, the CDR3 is TGTGCCAGCAGTTACGGGCCGCCAGCCAAAAACATTCAGTACTTC.

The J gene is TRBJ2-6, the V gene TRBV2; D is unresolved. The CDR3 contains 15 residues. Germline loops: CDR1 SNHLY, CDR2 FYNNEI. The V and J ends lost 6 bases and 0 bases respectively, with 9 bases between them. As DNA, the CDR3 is TGTGCCAGCAGCGCTAGGTACTCTGGGGCCAACGTCCTGACTTTC. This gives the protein CASSARYSGANVLTF. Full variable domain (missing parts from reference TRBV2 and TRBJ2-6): EPEVTQTPSHQVTQMGQEVILRCVPISNHLYFYWYRQILGQKVEFLVSFYNNEISEKSEIFDDQFSVERPDGSNFTLKIRSTKLEDSAMYFCASSARYSGANVLTFGAGSRLTVL.

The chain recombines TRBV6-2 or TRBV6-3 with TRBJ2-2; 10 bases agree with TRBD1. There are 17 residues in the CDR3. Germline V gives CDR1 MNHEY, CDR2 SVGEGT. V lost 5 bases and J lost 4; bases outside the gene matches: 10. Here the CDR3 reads CASSNPGQGVFTGELFF. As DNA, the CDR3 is TGTGCCAGCAGTAACCCCGGACAGGGGGTCTTCACCGGGGAGCTGTTTTTT.

CDR3 bases: TGCAGCGTGAGCGAGGCCTACGAGCAGTACTTC. It is translated as CSVSEAYEQYF. The gene calls are TRBV29-1 and TRBJ2-7; D gene ambiguous. Trimming removed 6 bases from V and 2 bases from J, with 8 bases in between. In germline, CDR1 is SQVTM, CDR2 ANQGSEA. The CDR3 has 11 amino acids.

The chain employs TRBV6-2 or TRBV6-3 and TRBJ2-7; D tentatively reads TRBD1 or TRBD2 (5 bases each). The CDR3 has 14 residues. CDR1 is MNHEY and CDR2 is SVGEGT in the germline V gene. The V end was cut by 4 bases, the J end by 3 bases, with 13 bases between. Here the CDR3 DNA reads TGTGCCAGCAGTTTGAGGGGAATAATCTACGAGCAGTACTTC. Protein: CASSLRGIIYEQYF.

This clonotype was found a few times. The CDR3 sequence is CASSLTTSGITDTQYF. The CDR3 DNA sequence: TGTGCCAGCAGTTTAACGACTAGCGGGATCACAGATACGCAGTATTTT. V is TRBV12-3 or TRBV12-4 and J is TRBJ2-3; 11 bases agree with TRBD2. CDR3 length equals 16 residues. J was trimmed by 2 bases and V by 2 bases; bases with no gene match: 3.

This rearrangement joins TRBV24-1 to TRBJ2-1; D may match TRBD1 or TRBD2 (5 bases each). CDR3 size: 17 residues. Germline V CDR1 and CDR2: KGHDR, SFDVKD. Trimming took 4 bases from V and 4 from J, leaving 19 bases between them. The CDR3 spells CATSDTGTDSNYNEQFF. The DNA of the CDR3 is TGTGCCACCAGTGACACCGGGACGGATTCAAATTACAATGAGCAGTTCTTC.

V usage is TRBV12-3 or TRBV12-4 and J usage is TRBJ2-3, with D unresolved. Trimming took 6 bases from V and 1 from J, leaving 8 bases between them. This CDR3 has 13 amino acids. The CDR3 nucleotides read TGTGCCAGCAGGGCGACTGGCACAGATACGCAGTATTTT. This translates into CASRATGTDTQYF.

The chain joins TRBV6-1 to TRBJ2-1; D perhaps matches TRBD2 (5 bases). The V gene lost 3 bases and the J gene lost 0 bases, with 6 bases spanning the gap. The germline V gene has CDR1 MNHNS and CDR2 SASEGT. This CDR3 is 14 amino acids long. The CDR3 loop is CASSESGSYNEQFF. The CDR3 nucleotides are TGTGCCAGCAGTGAGAGCGGCTCCTACAATGAGCAGTTCTTC.

CDR3 in amino acids: CAIGASGSYWYEQYF. The CDR3 DNA reads TGTGCCATCGGGGCTAGCGGGAGTTATTGGTACGAGCAGTACTTC. The chain combines TRBV10-3 with TRBJ2-7; TRBD2 matches 10 bases. This CDR3 comprises 15 residues. Trimming at V came to 8 bases and at J to 4 bases, leaving 11 bases not matched to a gene. Germline loops: CDR1 ENHRY, CDR2 SYGVKD.

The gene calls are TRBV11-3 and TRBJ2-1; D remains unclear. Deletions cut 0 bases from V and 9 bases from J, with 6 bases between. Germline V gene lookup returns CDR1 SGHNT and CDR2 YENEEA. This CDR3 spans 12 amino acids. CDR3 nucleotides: TGTGCCAGCAGCTTAGATACGGGTGAGCAGTTCTTC. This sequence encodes CASSLDTGEQFF.

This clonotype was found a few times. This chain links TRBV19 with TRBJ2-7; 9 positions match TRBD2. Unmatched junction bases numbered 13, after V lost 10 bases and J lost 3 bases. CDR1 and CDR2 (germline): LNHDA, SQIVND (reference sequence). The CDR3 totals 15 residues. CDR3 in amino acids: CATNGGTSGLYEQYF. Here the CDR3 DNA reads TGTGCCACAAATGGGGGAACTAGCGGGCTCTACGAGCAGTACTTC.

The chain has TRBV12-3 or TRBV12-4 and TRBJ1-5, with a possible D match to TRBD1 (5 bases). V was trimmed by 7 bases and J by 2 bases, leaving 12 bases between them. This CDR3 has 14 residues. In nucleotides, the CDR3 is TGTGCCAGCACTATCCAAGGGGGCAATCAGCCCCAGCATTTT. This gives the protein CASTIQGGNQPQHF.

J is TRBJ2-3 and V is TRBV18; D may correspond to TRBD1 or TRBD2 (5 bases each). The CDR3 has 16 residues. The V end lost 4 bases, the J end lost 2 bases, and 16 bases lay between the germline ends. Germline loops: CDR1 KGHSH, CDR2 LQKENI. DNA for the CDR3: TGTGCCAGCTCACTCTCCCGGGACCCCACCACAGATACGCAGTATTTT. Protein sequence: CASSLSRDPTTDTQYF.

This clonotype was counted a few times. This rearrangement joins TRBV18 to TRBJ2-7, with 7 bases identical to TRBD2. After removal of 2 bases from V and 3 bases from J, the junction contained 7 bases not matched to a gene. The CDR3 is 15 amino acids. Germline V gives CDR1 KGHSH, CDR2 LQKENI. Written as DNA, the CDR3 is TGTGCCAGCTCACCATTGGGGAGGGCCGACTACGAGCAGTACTTC. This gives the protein CASSPLGRADYEQYF.

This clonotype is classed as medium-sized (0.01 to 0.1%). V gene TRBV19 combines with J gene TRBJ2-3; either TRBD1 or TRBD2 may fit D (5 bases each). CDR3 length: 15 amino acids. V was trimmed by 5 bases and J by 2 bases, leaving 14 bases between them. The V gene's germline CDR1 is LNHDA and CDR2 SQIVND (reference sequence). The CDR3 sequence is CASSLEWGPTDTQYF. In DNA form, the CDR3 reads TGTGCCAGTAGTTTGGAGTGGGGACCCACAGATACGCAGTATTTT.

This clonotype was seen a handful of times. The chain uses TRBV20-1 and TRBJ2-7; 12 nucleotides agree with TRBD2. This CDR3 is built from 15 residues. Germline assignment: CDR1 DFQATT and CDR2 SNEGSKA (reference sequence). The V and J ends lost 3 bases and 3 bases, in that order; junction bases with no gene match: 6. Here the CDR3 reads CSARETSGSGYEQYF. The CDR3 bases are TGCAGTGCTAGGGAGACTAGCGGGAGTGGCTACGAGCAGTACTTC.

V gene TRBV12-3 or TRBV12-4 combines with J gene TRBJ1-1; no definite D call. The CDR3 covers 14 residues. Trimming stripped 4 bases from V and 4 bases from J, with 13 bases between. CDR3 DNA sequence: TGTGCCAGCAGTTCCGGGGTCCGGGGCACTGAAGCTTTCTTT. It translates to CASSSGVRGTEAFF.

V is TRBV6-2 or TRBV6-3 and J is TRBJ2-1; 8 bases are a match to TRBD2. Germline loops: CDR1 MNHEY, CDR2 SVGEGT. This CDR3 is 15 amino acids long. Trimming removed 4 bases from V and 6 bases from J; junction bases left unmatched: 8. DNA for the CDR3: TGTGCCAGCAGTTTCACGGGCGGGAGGACCAATGAGCAGTTCTTC. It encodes CASSFTGGRTNEQFF.

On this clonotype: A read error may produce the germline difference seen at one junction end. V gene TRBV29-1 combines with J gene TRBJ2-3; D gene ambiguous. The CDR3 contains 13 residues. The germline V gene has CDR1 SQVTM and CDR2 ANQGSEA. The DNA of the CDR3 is TGCAGCGCCCTTCCAGAACGGTCAGAAACGCAGTATTTT. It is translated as CSALPERSETQYF.

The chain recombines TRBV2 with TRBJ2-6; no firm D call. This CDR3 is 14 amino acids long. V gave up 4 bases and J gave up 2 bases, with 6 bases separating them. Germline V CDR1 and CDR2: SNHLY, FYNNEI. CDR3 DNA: TGTGCCAGCAGTGCCCTAACTGGGGCCAACGTCCTGACTTTC. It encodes CASSALTGANVLTF.

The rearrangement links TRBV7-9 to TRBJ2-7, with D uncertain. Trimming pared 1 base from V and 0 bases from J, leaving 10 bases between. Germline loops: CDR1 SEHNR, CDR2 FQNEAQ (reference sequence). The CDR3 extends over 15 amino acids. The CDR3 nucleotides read TGTGCCAGCAGCTTAGAAATGAAGAGCTCCTACGAGCAGTACTTC. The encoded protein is CASSLEMKSSYEQYF.

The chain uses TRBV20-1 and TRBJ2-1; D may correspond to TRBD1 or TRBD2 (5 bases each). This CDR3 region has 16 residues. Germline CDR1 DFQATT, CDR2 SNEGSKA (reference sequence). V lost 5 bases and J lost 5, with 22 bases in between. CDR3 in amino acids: CSARSRDQYTHNEQFF. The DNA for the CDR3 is TGCAGTGCTCGATCCCGGGACCAATACACTCACAATGAGCAGTTCTTC.

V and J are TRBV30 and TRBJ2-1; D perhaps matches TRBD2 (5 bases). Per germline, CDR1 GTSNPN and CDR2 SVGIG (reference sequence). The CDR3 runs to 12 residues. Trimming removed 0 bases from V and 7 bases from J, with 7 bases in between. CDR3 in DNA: TGTGCCTGGAGTGTCTCGGGGAATGAGCAGTTCTTC. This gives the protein CAWSVSGNEQFF.

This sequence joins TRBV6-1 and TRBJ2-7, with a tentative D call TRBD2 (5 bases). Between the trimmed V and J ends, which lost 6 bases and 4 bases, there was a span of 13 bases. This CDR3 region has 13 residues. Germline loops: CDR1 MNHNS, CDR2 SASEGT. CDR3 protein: CASSRTGDYEQYF. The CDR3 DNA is TGTGCCAGCAGCCGGACTGGGGATTACGAGCAGTACTTC.